The entry below gives a single T cell receptor beta chain sequence along with its context. Method: immunoSEQ multiplex PCR; TCRdb's copy keeps in-frame clones and lacks some. The sample lists 40,000 to 55,000 clones, approximately 94% occurring once. The data were obtained in a study of T cell changes during pregnancy in multiple sclerosis. Per germline, CDR1 SGHNT and CDR2 YYREEE (reference sequence). Unmatched junction bases numbered 2, after V lost 4 bases and J lost 0 bases. This CDR3 has 17 amino acids. This specimen consisted of CD4+ T cells from peripheral blood mononuclear cells, obtained before pregnancy. The clonotype was recovered from a female donor with multiple sclerosis, enrolled in a pregnancy study. This rearrangement joins TRBV5-4 to TRBJ2-2; TRBD2 agrees at 14 bases. Here the CDR3 DNA reads TGTGCCAGCAGCCCGGGACTAGCGGGAGCGAACACCGGGGAGCTGTTTTTT. Protein: CASSPGLAGANTGELFF.